These 22 T cell receptor beta chains originate from one sample sequenced in a study of blood T cell repertoires in COVID-19. The repertoire was sequenced with immunoSEQ multiplex PCR; TCRdb's copy has only in-frame clones and lacks some. The sample holds some 150,000 clones, approximately 85% seen once. The specimen sequenced was peripheral blood. The receptors were gathered from a woman aged 60-70 years with COVID-19, enrolled during active disease.

This clone was found a few times. The V and J genes are TRBV18 and TRBJ1-2; 8 positions agree with TRBD1. V lost 5 bases, J lost 8 bases, and 4 bases stayed unmatched. The V gene's germline CDR1 is KGHSH and CDR2 LQKENI. CDR3 length: 12 residues. DNA for the CDR3: TGTGCCAGCTCAGACCCAGGGGGCGGCTACACCTTC. Its protein product is CASSDPGGGYTF.

The rearrangement joins TRBV3-1 (or the pseudogene TRBV3-2) to TRBJ1-6, with TRBD1 matching 8 bases. Trimming took 1 base from V and 7 from J; bases not matched to a gene: 3. CDR3 size: 15 residues. Germline assignment: CDR1 LGHDT and CDR2 YNNKEL (reference sequence). The CDR3 reads CASSQGDRGNSPLHF. Here the CDR3 DNA reads TGTGCCAGCAGCCAAGGAGACAGGGGAAATTCACCCCTCCACTTT.

This clone occurred a few times. This chain connects TRBV10-1 to TRBJ1-6, with D unclear. From germline, CDR1 is WNHNN and CDR2 SYGVQD (reference sequence). V lost 3 bases and J lost 8, with 8 bases in between. This CDR3 contains 13 residues. CDR3 in amino acids: CASSEALDSPLHF. DNA for the CDR3: TGCGCCAGCAGTGAAGCGTTAGATTCACCCCTCCACTTT.

The chain combines TRBV7-2 with TRBJ2-1; no definite D call. Trimming removed 2 bases from V and 5 bases from J, with 10 bases in between. The CDR3 contains 14 residues. Germline CDR1 reads SGHTA; CDR2 reads FQGNSA. The CDR3 DNA reads TGTGCCAGCAGCTTATCTAGTGACCACAATGAGCAGTTCTTC. Translation: CASSLSSDHNEQFF.

V and J are TRBV24-1 and TRBJ2-7; unclear D gene. The germline V gene has CDR1 KGHDR and CDR2 SFDVKD. Deletions cut 2 bases from V and 4 bases from J, with 20 bases between. The CDR3 extends over 17 amino acids. CDR3 residues: CATSDWVWSTVGYEQYF. For the CDR3, the DNA is TGTGCCACCAGTGATTGGGTCTGGTCAACCGTCGGGTACGAGCAGTACTTC.

The chain combines TRBV24-1 with TRBJ2-2; 7 bases match TRBD1. Germline CDR1 and CDR2: KGHDR and SFDVKD. J lost 5 bases, V lost 1 base, and 6 bases had no gene match. This CDR3 spans 16 amino acids. This CDR3 reads CATSDFQGVPTGELFF. CDR3 DNA: TGTGCCACCAGTGATTTTCAGGGGGTCCCGACCGGGGAGCTGTTTTTT.

This clone came up once. This sequence joins TRBV10-1 and TRBJ2-2, with D perhaps TRBD1 (5 bases). The CDR3 covers 13 residues. Germline values: CDR1 WNHNN, CDR2 SYGVQD (reference sequence). The V gene lost 9 bases and the J gene lost 7 bases, with 15 bases spanning the gap. The CDR3 nucleotides read TGCGCCAGGCAGGGTGGGCCGAACGGGGAGCTGTTTTTT. Translation: CARQGGPNGELFF.

The chain combines TRBV7-9 with TRBJ1-5; 11 bases align to TRBD1. The CDR3 length is 16 residues. Germline CDR1 reads SEHNR; CDR2 reads FQNEAQ (reference sequence). V gave up 5 bases and J gave up 5 bases; unmatched junction bases: 8. The CDR3 region has the DNA TGTGCCAGCAGCGTCGGACAGGGGGCGGGCGATCAGCCCCAGCATTTT. This translates into CASSVGQGAGDQPQHF.

This clone was detected only a few times. The chain links TRBV6-2 or TRBV6-3 to TRBJ1-4; D is perhaps TRBD1 (5 bases). The CDR3 has 14 amino acids. V shed 4 bases and J shed 3 bases, with 9 bases lying between them. Germline loops: CDR1 MNHEY, CDR2 SVGEGT. The CDR3: CASSWRQPNEKLFF. The CDR3 DNA reads TGTGCCAGCAGTTGGCGACAGCCTAATGAAAAACTGTTTTTT.

J is TRBJ2-1 and V is TRBV6-5; 11 bases align to TRBD2. J lost 4 bases, V lost 6 bases, and 5 bases had no gene match. The CDR3 totals 15 residues. Per germline, CDR1 MNHEY and CDR2 SVGAGI. The CDR3 bases are TGTGCCAGCAGGGGACTAGCGGACGTGTACAATGAGCAGTTCTTC. This translates into CASRGLADVYNEQFF.

Points on this clone: Other DNA sequences in the sample encode the same CDR3. The chain employs TRBV6-5 and TRBJ2-7; perhaps TRBD1 as D (5 bases). V was pared by 0 bases and J by 1 base, with 10 bases between. The germline gives CDR1 MNHEY, CDR2 SVGAGI. The length of the CDR3 is 15 residues. This CDR3 is CASSYSAGQSYEQYF. The CDR3 coding sequence is TGTGCCAGCAGTTACTCGGCTGGACAATCCTACGAGCAGTACTTC.

This sequence joins TRBV15 and TRBJ2-3, with D uncertain. The CDR3 covers 14 residues. Germline lookup yields CDR1 LNHNV and CDR2 YYDKDF (reference sequence). With 1 base removed from V and 5 bases from J, the gap between germline ends came to 10 bases. The CDR3 loop is CATSRARPGDTQYF. CDR3 nucleotide sequence: TGTGCCACCAGCAGAGCCCGTCCAGGAGATACGCAGTATTTT.

The genes are TRBV4-1 and TRBJ2-4; D ambiguous. The CDR3 extends over 13 amino acids. V gave up 0 bases and J gave up 7 bases, with 7 bases separating them. CDR1 is MGHRA, CDR2 YSYEKL, per germline. The CDR3 region has the DNA TGCGCCAGCAGCCAAGAAAATCTTAACATTCAGTACTTC. Translation: CASSQENLNIQYF.

In this sample, this clone turned up a few times. CDR3 sequence reads: CAWSQYLGEQYF. The CDR3 DNA reads as TGTGCCTGGAGTCAATATCTCGGCGAGCAGTACTTC. The rearrangement joins TRBV30 to TRBJ2-7; D not certain. CDR1 and CDR2 (germline): GTSNPN, SVGIG (reference sequence). Trimming removed 2 bases at V and 6 bases at J, with 11 bases between. This CDR3 is built from 12 residues.

In DNA, the CDR3 is TGTGCCAGCACTCCAGACAGGGGGTATGGCTACACCTTC. Residues: CASTPDRGYGYTF. The chain carries TRBV3-1 (or the pseudogene TRBV3-2) and TRBJ1-2; 9 bases agree with TRBD1. The trim removed 7 bases at V and 5 bases at J, leaving 5 bases unmatched. Germline V gives CDR1 LGHDT, CDR2 YNNKEL (reference sequence). The CDR3 length is 13 residues.

A few counts support this clone. CDR3 coding DNA: TGTGCCAGCTCACCAAACCTGCGTAGTACTGAAGCTTTCTTT. This translates into CASSPNLRSTEAFF. V is TRBV18 and J is TRBJ1-1, with D hard to call. The CDR3 totals 14 residues. Germline V gene lookup returns CDR1 KGHSH and CDR2 LQKENI. The V end was cut by 2 bases, the J end by 5 bases, with 12 bases between.

The rearrangement uses TRBV2 and TRBJ1-1; D not certain. The CDR3 contains 14 residues. V dropped 7 bases and J dropped 4 bases, with 16 bases sitting between them. Germline CDR1 is SNHLY and CDR2 is FYNNEI. CDR3 in DNA: TGTGCCAGCATGAGGGTGGAATGGGGCACTGAAGCTTTCTTT. This translates into CASMRVEWGTEAFF.

The table lists this clone with a count of one. The chain carries TRBV9 and TRBJ2-1, with TRBD2 matching 15 bases. The CDR3 is 17 residues long. The germline V gene has CDR1 SGDLS and CDR2 YYNGEE. Germline trimming cut 3 bases from V and 6 bases from J; bases unmatched to any gene: 7. This CDR3 reads CASSDRGTSGGSNEQFF. DNA of the CDR3: TGTGCCAGCAGCGACAGGGGGACTAGCGGGGGGTCCAATGAGCAGTTCTTC. Looking up the rest from reference TRBV9 and TRBJ2-1 gives the full variable domain: DSGVTQTPKHLITATGQRVTLRCSPRSGDLSVYWYQQSLDQGLQFLIQYYNGEERAKGNILERFSAQQFPDLHSELNLSSLELGDSALYFCASSDRGTSGGSNEQFFGPGTRLTVL.

The chain links TRBV2 to TRBJ2-7, with 8 bases lining up with TRBD2. The CDR3 contains 14 residues. Germline values: CDR1 SNHLY, CDR2 FYNNEI. J lost 7 bases, V lost 7 bases, and 12 bases had no gene match. Written as DNA, the CDR3 is TGTGCCAGCAACCAGGAGCGGGGGCCGTGGGAGCAGTACTTC. This sequence encodes CASNQERGPWEQYF.

This chain links TRBV3-1 (or the pseudogene TRBV3-2) with TRBJ2-1; tentative D call: TRBD2 (7 bases). Trimming took off 4 bases at V and 8 bases at J, with 24 bases between the two ends. There are 17 residues in the CDR3. Germline V lookup: CDR1 LGHDT, CDR2 YNNKEL (reference sequence). Here the CDR3 reads CASSRARGGLHRDEQFF. The CDR3 bases are TGTGCCAGCAGCCGAGCTAGGGGGGGGCTCCATAGAGATGAGCAGTTCTTC.

The chain couples TRBV12-3 or TRBV12-4 to TRBJ1-1; unclear D gene. The CDR3 consists of 13 residues. The ends were cut back, 2 bases at V and 2 bases at J, with 6 bases in the middle. CDR3 coding DNA: TGTGCCAGCAGTTTAACGAGAAACACTGAAGCTTTCTTT. This codes for CASSLTRNTEAFF.

The CDR3 DNA reads TGTGCCAGCAGCGTATCAGGCGGGGATCAGCCCCAGCATTTT. This codes for CASSVSGGDQPQHF. The chain is built from TRBV9 and TRBJ1-5; D ambiguous. Trimming took 1 base from V and 5 from J, leaving 10 bases between them. Per the germline V gene, CDR1 is SGDLS and CDR2 is YYNGEE. The CDR3 is 14 amino acids.